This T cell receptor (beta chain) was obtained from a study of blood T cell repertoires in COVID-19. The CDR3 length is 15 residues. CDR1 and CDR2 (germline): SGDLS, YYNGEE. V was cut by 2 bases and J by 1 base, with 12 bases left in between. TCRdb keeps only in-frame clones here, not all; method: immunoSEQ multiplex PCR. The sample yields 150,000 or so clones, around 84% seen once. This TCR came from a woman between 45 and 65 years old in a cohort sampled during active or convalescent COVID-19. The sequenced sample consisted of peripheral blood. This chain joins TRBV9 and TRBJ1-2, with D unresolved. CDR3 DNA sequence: TGTGCCAGCAGCGTTAGCCCAGCCAATAACTATGGCTACACCTTC. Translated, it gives CASSVSPANNYGYTF.